One and the same sample provided the 22 T cell receptor beta chains below, sequenced in a study of post-analysis software for immune sequencing data. Study-wide results and limits: Compared with controls, patients had more of about 5 TRBV segments, including TRBV5-6, TRBV5-1 and TRBV20-1.

No antigen has been assigned to these receptors. Built from TCR beta cDNA, the libraries had unique molecular identifiers in them. TCRdb passed the PCR reads through MiXCR, listing each CDR3 protein once. The table records around 400,000 distinct CDR3 sequences, around 37% of them present only once. Source material: blood. The source is a girl aged 10 to 17 with multiple sclerosis.

The V call is TRBV27, the J call TRBJ1-2; D unclear. This CDR3 contains 12 residues. V lost 4 bases and J lost 8, with 11 bases in between. CDR1 and CDR2 (germline): MNHEY, SMNVEV (reference sequence). The chain's CDR3 is CASSSGVEGYTF. The CDR3 DNA sequence: TGTGCCAGCAGTTCCGGGGTAGAAGGCTACACCTTC.

CDR3 nucleotides: TGTGCCAGCAGTTTAGGGGGTAACAGTTCACCCCTCCACTTT. Amino acids: CASSLGGNSSPLHF. The gene calls are TRBV12-3 or TRBV12-4 and TRBJ1-6; D call uncertain. This CDR3 comprises 14 residues. V was shortened by 1 base and J by 9 bases, with 10 bases between the two germline ends.

This clonotype was detected a few times. The V call is TRBV12-3 or TRBV12-4, the J call TRBJ1-6; D is perhaps TRBD1 (6 bases). The V end was cut by 4 bases, the J end by 9 bases, with 13 bases between. This CDR3 is 14 amino acids long. DNA of the CDR3: TGTGCCAGCAGTTCCGGGACAATCTCTTCACCCCTCCACTTT. It translates to CASSSGTISSPLHF.

This clonotype was counted a few times. This rearrangement joins TRBV5-5 to TRBJ2-7; maybe TRBD1 (5 bases). The CDR3 is made up of 14 amino acids. Trimming pared 6 bases from V and 2 bases from J, leaving 15 bases between. Germline V gene sequence: CDR1 SGHKS, CDR2 YYEKEE (reference sequence). The chain's CDR3 is CASTLETAAYEQYF. CDR3 bases: TGTGCCAGCACCCTAGAGACAGCTGCCTACGAGCAGTACTTC.

The chain combines TRBV29-1 with TRBJ2-1; 8 bases are shared with TRBD1. Germline values: CDR1 SQVTM, CDR2 ANQGSEA. J lost 8 bases, V lost 2 bases, and 5 bases had no gene match. The CDR3 loop spans 13 amino acids. As DNA, the CDR3 is TGCAGCGTTGAAAGGTCAGGGGGCGATGAGCAGTTCTTC. Its translation is CSVERSGGDEQFF.

The J gene is TRBJ2-7, the V gene TRBV6-2 or TRBV6-3, with TRBD2 as a possible D gene (7 bases). CDR1 and CDR2 (germline): MNHEY, SVGEGT. The CDR3 extends over 13 amino acids. Deletions cut 8 bases from V and 6 bases from J, with 17 bases between. This chain's CDR3 is CASGGGGLSEQYF. The CDR3 DNA reads as TGTGCCAGCGGAGGCGGGGGCCTATCCGAGCAGTACTTC.

This clonotype has a count of ten or more. The chain joins TRBV7-8 to TRBJ2-6, with D unresolved. Trimming left V 5 bases short and J 0 bases short, with 14 bases between. The CDR3 sequence is 17 residues long. CDR1 SGHVS and CDR2 FQNEAQ come from the germline V gene. CDR3 nucleotides: TGTGCCAGCAGCATAGGGTGGGCCCACTCTGGGGCCAACGTCCTGACTTTC. Protein sequence: CASSIGWAHSGANVLTF.

This sequence joins TRBV7-9 and TRBJ2-5, with TRBD1 as a possible D gene (6 bases). Germline V gene sequence: CDR1 SEHNR, CDR2 FQNEAQ (reference sequence). Trimming pared 4 bases from V and 4 bases from J, leaving 16 bases between. This CDR3 is built from 15 residues. CDR3 sequence: CASSSGLLGGETQYF. The CDR3, as DNA: TGTGCCAGCAGCTCAGGACTCTTAGGGGGAGAGACCCAGTACTTC.

This clonotype was found a few times. V is TRBV5-1 and J is TRBJ2-5; 10 positions agree with TRBD1. The V gene's germline CDR1 is SGHRS and CDR2 YFSETQ. The CDR3 consists of 14 residues. V lost 5 bases, J lost 5 bases, and 6 bases stayed unmatched. CDR3 DNA sequence: TGCGCCAGCAGTAGACAGGGGGCAGGGGAGACCCAGTACTTC. This gives the protein CASSRQGAGETQYF.

This chain links TRBV5-1 with TRBJ2-1, with D perhaps matching TRBD2 (7 bases). The CDR3 is made up of 16 amino acids. Germline values: CDR1 SGHRS, CDR2 YFSETQ. Trimming left V 3 bases short and J 4 bases short, with 17 bases between. CDR3 residues: CASSSARGGIYNEQFF. In DNA, the CDR3 is TGCGCCAGCAGCTCCGCAAGGGGGGGGATTTACAATGAGCAGTTCTTC. Complete variable domain (other parts from reference TRBV5-1 and TRBJ2-1): KAGVTQTPRYLIKTRGQQVTLSCSPISGHRSVSWYQQTPGQGLQFLFEYFSETQRNKGNFPGRFSGRQFSNSRSEMNVSTLELGDSALYLCASSSARGGIYNEQFFGPGTRLTVL.

This clonotype was seen a few times. The CDR3 protein is CSAKRASGGQETQYF. CDR3 DNA sequence: TGCAGTGCCAAACGGGCTAGCGGGGGACAAGAGACCCAGTACTTC. The V and J genes are TRBV20-1 and TRBJ2-5; 10 positions agree with TRBD2. The germline CDR1 and CDR2 sequences are DFQATT and SNEGSKA (reference sequence). Trimming removed 6 bases from V and 2 bases from J; junction bases left unmatched: 9. The CDR3 is made up of 15 amino acids.

Concerning this clonotype: This sequence may be a read error, since a much larger clone differs from it by one base. The rearrangement joins TRBV10-3 to TRBJ2-7; 12 bases match TRBD2. V dropped 10 bases and J dropped 7; count of bases not matched to a gene: 17. The germline CDR1 and CDR2 sequences are ENHRY and SYGVKD. This CDR3 contains 16 residues. The CDR3 is CATGRELAGGTNEQYF. In nucleotides, the CDR3 is TGTGCCACGGGTCGAGAACTAGCGGGGGGAACGAATGAGCAGTACTTC.

The rearrangement uses TRBV5-6 and TRBJ2-5, with a weak D call TRBD2 (7 bases). The ends were cut back, 2 bases at V and 4 bases at J, with 24 bases in the middle. Germline CDR1 reads SGHDT; CDR2 reads YYEEEE. There are 18 residues in the CDR3. The CDR3: CASSFRGGGPGTGETQYF. The CDR3 region has the DNA TGTGCCAGCAGCTTTCGTGGCGGGGGCCCCGGGACTGGAGAGACCCAGTACTTC.

This clonotype was detected only a few times. This sequence joins TRBV25-1 and TRBJ1-2, with D hard to call. Germline CDR1 MGHDK, CDR2 SYGVNS. V lost 8 bases, J lost 7 bases, and 11 bases lay in between. This CDR3 has 11 residues. The chain's CDR3 is CASLNLFGYTF. The DNA for the CDR3 is TGTGCCAGCCTTAACCTCTTTGGCTACACCTTC.

CDR3 protein: CASSRGTGLCYEQYF. The CDR3 DNA reads as TGTGCCAGCAGCAGAGGGACAGGGTTATGCTACGAGCAGTACTTC. V usage is TRBV12-3 or TRBV12-4 and J usage is TRBJ2-7, with TRBD1 matching 9 bases. The CDR3 length is 15 residues. V lost 6 bases and J lost 3; bases outside the gene matches: 9.

This clonotype occurred a few times. This chain links TRBV28 with TRBJ2-3, with a possible D match to TRBD1 (6 bases). Germline V gene sequence: CDR1 MDHEN, CDR2 SYDVKM. With 8 bases removed from V and 2 bases from J, the gap between germline ends came to 14 bases. The CDR3 length is 14 residues. For the CDR3, the DNA is TGTGCCAGCGGATCAGCAGGGGCCACAGATACGCAGTATTTT. This encodes CASGSAGATDTQYF.

In this sample, this clonotype turned up a few times. V usage is TRBV5-5 and J usage is TRBJ2-5; TRBD1 agrees at 11 bases. The germline CDR1 and CDR2 sequences are SGHKS and YYEKEE (reference sequence). V trimming: 4 bases; J trimming: 11 bases; junction bases outside the gene matches: 19. The length of the CDR3 is 17 residues. The CDR3 DNA sequence: TGTGCCAGCAGCCCGGACAGGGGGCTTATCAAACTTCGGAGGCAGTACTTC. It is translated as CASSPDRGLIKLRRQYF. Full variable domain (outside the CDR3, taken from reference TRBV5-5 and TRBJ2-5): DAGVTQSPTHLIKTRGQQVTLRCSPISGHKSVSWYQQVLGQGPQFIFQYYEKEERGRGNFPDRFSARQFPNYSSELNVNALLLGDSALYLCASSPDRGLIKLRRQYFGPGTRLLVL.

This clonotype was recorded a few times. This chain links TRBV28 with TRBJ2-4; 7 bases match TRBD2. V lost 2 bases, J lost 13 bases, and 11 bases stayed unmatched. The CDR3 loop spans 14 amino acids. Per germline, CDR1 MDHEN and CDR2 SYDVKM. CDR3 coding DNA: TGTGCCAGCAGTTTAGGTGGGGGGGTCTTGGACCAGTACTTC. This encodes CASSLGGGVLDQYF.

Comment on this clonotype: With a much larger clone just one base away, this may be a read error. V gene TRBV6-2 or TRBV6-3 combines with J gene TRBJ2-3; D gene ambiguous. The V end lost 4 bases, the J end lost 5 bases, and 4 bases lay between the germline ends. Germline V lookup: CDR1 MNHEY, CDR2 SVGEGT. The CDR3 has 11 residues. DNA for the CDR3: TGTGCCAGCAGTTCCATAGATACGCAGTATTTT. Translated, it gives CASSSIDTQYF.

The chain recombines TRBV20-1 with TRBJ1-6; D might be TRBD1 (6 bases). The CDR3 has 16 amino acids. Trimming took off 3 bases at V and 7 bases at J, with 19 bases between the two ends. CDR1 and CDR2 from the germline V gene are DFQATT and SNEGSKA (reference sequence). The CDR3 DNA reads TGCAGTGCTAGCAATAATGGGGGCAGGGGAAATTCACCCCTCCACTTT. Protein product: CSASNNGGRGNSPLHF.

This clonotype has ten or more counts. The rearrangement links TRBV5-5 to TRBJ2-1, with 8 bases matching TRBD1. The V gene's germline CDR1 is SGHKS and CDR2 YYEKEE (reference sequence). This CDR3 spans 16 amino acids. Germline trimming cut 4 bases from V and 3 bases from J; bases unmatched to any gene: 9. The CDR3 sequence is CASSGERTGHYNEQFF. The CDR3 DNA reads TGTGCCAGCAGCGGGGAGAGGACAGGGCACTACAATGAGCAGTTCTTC. Supplemented by reference TRBV5-5 and TRBJ2-1, the full variable domain reads DAGVTQSPTHLIKTRGQQVTLRCSPISGHKSVSWYQQVLGQGPQFIFQYYEKEERGRGNFPDRFSARQFPNYSSELNVNALLLGDSALYLCASSGERTGHYNEQFFGPGTRLTVL.

V usage is TRBV28 and J usage is TRBJ2-7; a possible D gene is TRBD2 (5 bases). This CDR3 region has 15 residues. Trimming stripped 9 bases from V and 6 bases from J, with 24 bases between. Germline CDR1 and CDR2: MDHEN and SYDVKM. The CDR3: CASPPSSGTYGEQYF. CDR3 DNA sequence: TGTGCCAGTCCTCCCAGCAGCGGAACCTACGGCGAGCAGTACTTC.